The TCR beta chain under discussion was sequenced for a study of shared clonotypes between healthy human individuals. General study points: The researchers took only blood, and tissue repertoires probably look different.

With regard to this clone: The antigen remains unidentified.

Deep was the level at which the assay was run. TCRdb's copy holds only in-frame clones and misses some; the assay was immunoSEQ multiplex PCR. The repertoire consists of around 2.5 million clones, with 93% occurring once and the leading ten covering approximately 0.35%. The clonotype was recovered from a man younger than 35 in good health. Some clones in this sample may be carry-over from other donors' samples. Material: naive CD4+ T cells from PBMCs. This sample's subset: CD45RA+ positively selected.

The CDR3 spells CASSGAYEQYF. The CDR3, as DNA: TGTGCCAGCAGTGGGGCGTACGAGCAGTACTTC. The chain employs TRBV25-1 and TRBJ2-7; D gene unclear. The CDR3 runs 11 residues. Trimming removed 4 bases from V and 4 bases from J, with 5 bases in between. The V gene's germline CDR1 is MGHDK and CDR2 SYGVNS.